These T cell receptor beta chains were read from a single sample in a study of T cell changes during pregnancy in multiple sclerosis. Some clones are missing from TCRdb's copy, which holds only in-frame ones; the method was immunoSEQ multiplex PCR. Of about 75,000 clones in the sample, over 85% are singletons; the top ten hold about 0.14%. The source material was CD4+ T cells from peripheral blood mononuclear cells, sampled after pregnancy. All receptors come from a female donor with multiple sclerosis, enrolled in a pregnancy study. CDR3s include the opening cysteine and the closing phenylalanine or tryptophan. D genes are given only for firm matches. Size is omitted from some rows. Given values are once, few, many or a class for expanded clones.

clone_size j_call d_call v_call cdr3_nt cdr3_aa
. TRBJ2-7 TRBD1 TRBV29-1 TGCAGCGTTGGTGGCAGGGGGAATGAGCAGTACTTC CSVGGRGNEQYF
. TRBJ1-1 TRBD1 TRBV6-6 TGTGCCAGCAGTTACGGGGACAGGCGTGAAGCTTTCTTT CASSYGDRREAFF
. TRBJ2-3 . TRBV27 TGTGCCAGCAGTTTAGGCAGGAACGGCGGCACAGATACGCAGTATTTT CASSLGRNGGTDTQYF
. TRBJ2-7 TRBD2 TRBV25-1 TGTGCCAGCAGTGATCATAGCGGGAACCCCCTCGAGCAGTACTTC CASSDHSGNPLEQYF
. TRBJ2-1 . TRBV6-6 TGTGCCAGCAGGGGAAGGCTAGCGCCCCACAATGAGCAGTTCTTC CASRGRLAPHNEQFF
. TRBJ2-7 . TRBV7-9 TGTGCCAGCAGCTTAGCAGTCAACCGCGACGAGCAGTACTTC CASSLAVNRDEQYF
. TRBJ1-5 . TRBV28 TGTGCCAGCAGTTTAAGTAGTAGCAATCAGCCCCAGCATTTT CASSLSSSNQPQHF
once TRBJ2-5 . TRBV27 TGTGCCAGCAGTTTAGTAGCAGGGTGGGAGACCCAGTACTTC CASSLVAGWETQYF
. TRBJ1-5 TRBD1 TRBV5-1 TGCGCCAGCAGCCCCTTCCGGCCTTTGACAGGGGAACGCAATCAGCCCCAGCATTTT CASSPFRPLTGERNQPQHF
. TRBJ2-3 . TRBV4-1 TGCGCCAGCAGCCAAGGTAGACTCACCCCAGATACGCAGTATTTT CASSQGRLTPDTQYF
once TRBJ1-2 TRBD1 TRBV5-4 TGTGCCAGCAGCCCACGGGACAGGGCAGGCTATGGCTACACCTTC CASSPRDRAGYGYTF
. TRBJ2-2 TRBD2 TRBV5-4 TGTGCCAGCAGCTTTTGGACTAGCGGGAGCACCGGGGAGCTGTTTTTT CASSFWTSGSTGELFF
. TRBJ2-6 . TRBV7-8 TGTGCCAGCAGGTCATGGGGCAGGGATCTCTCTGGGGCCAACGTCCTGACTTTC CASRSWGRDLSGANVLTF
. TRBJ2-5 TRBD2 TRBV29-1 TGCAGCGTTTCGGTAGCGGGCCCCCAAGAGACCCAGTACTTC CSVSVAGPQETQYF
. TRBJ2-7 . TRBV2 TGTGCCAGCCATTTTAGGAGCGCACGCTCCTACGAGCAGTACTTC CASHFRSARSYEQYF
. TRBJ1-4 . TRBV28 TGTGCCAGCAGCTTAACTCAGGGGCATGAAAAACTGTTTTTT CASSLTQGHEKLFF
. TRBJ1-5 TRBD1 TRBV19 TGTGCCAGTAGTACCATAGGGACAGGGGTTAGCAATCAGCCCCAGCATTTT CASSTIGTGVSNQPQHF
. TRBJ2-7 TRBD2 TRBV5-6 TGTGCCAGCAGCACGAAGAGCGGGAGTGGCGGCGAGCAGTACTTC CASSTKSGSGGEQYF
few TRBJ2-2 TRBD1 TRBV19 TGTGCCACCTCAATAGGGGACAGGGCGGTCGGGGAGCTGTTTTTT CATSIGDRAVGELFF
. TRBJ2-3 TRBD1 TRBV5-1 TGCGCCAGCAGCATTCCCGGGACAGGGTTACTCCTACCGACGCAGTATTTT CASSIPGTGLLLPTQYF
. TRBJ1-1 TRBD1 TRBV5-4 TGTGCCAGCAGCACCAGACAGGGCGTGTGGGCTGAAGCTTTCTTT CASSTRQGVWAEAFF
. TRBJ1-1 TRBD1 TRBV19 TGTGCCAGTAGTGAACAACGGACAGGGTACAAGAACACTGAAGCTTTCTTT CASSEQRTGYKNTEAFF
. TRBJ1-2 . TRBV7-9 TGTGCCAGCAGCCCCGGGGGGGTAGGGGTTCGATATGGCTACACCTTC CASSPGGVGVRYGYTF
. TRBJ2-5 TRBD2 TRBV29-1 TGCAGCGTCCCCCCAGGAAGCGGGAGACAAGAGACCCAGTACTTC CSVPPGSGRQETQYF
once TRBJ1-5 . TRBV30 TGTGCCTGGAGCCCGCGCGGCAATCAGCCCCAGCATTTT CAWSPRGNQPQHF
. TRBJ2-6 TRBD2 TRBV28 TGTGCCAGCAGACTAGCGGGAGCTGGGGCCAACGTCCTGACTTTC CASRLAGAGANVLTF
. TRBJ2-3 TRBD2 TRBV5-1 TGCGCCAGCAGCTTGGGGACTAGCGGGAGGGGCTCAGATACGCAGTATTTT CASSLGTSGRGSDTQYF
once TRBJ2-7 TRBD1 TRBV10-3 TGTGCCATCAGTGGTGGGACAGGGGGATCCTACGAGCAGTACTTC CAISGGTGGSYEQYF
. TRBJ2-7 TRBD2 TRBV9 TGTGCCAGCAGCGCTACTAGCGGGACTCAAGAGCAGTACTTC CASSATSGTQEQYF
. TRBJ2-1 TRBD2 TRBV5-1 TGCGCCAGCAGCTTGAGGGGGACTAGCGGGAGGGCCGGCTACAATGAGCAGTTCTTC CASSLRGTSGRAGYNEQFF
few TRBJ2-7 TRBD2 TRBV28 TGTGCCACAACCTTAGGGACTAGCGGGCTCGAGCAGTACTTC CATTLGTSGLEQYF
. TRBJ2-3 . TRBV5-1 TGCGCCAGCAGCGCGACTAGTGCAGATACGCAGTATTTT CASSATSADTQYF
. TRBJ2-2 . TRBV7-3 TGTGCCAGCAGCTCAATCGAGGGCGGGGAGCTGTTTTTT CASSSIEGGELFF
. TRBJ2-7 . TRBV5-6 TGTGCCAGCAGAAAGCAGGGCTACGAGCAGTACTTC CASRKQGYEQYF
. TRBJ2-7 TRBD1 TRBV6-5 TGTGCCAGCAGCGACAGGGGGGCCTACGAGCAGTACTTC CASSDRGAYEQYF
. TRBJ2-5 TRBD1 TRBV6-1 TGTGCCAGCAGCGTTCAGGGGGTCGGAGAGACCCAGTACTTC CASSVQGVGETQYF
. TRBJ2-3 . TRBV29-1 TGCAGCGTTGACAGGGTGGCCACAGATACGCAGTATTTT CSVDRVATDTQYF
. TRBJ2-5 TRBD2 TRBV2 TGTGCCAGCAGTGAAGGTGGACTAGCTCAAGAGACCCAGTACTTC CASSEGGLAQETQYF
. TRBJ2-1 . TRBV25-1 TGTGCCAGCAGTGGACTAGGCCGGCCCAACAATGAGCAGTTCTTC CASSGLGRPNNEQFF
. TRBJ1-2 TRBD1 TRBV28 TGTGCCAGCAGTTTTGCAGGGGGCCGGGGGCACTATGGCTACACCTTC CASSFAGGRGHYGYTF